These 5 T cell receptor beta chains originate from one sample sequenced in a study of blood T cell repertoires in COVID-19. Sequencing used immunoSEQ multiplex PCR; TCRdb keeps in-frame clones, though not all of them. The sample lists 90,000 to 130,000 clones, around 83% occurring once. The sample consisted of peripheral blood. These receptors all stem from a man in his forties with acute or convalescent COVID-19.

The rearrangement links TRBV10-2 to TRBJ2-1; TRBD1 matches at 7 bases. This CDR3 region has 14 residues. In germline, CDR1 is WSHSY, CDR2 SAAADI. V lost 7 bases to trimming and J lost 0 bases; unmatched junction nucleotides: 3. CDR3 sequence: CASISGGSYNEQFF. CDR3 nucleotides: TGCGCCAGCATATCAGGGGGCTCCTACAATGAGCAGTTCTTC.

The V and J genes are TRBV4-3 and TRBJ2-5, with TRBD1 identical over 8 bases. This CDR3 has 21 residues. J gave up 4 bases and V 2 bases, and 24 bases lay outside the gene matches. Germline assignment: CDR1 LGHNA and CDR2 YSLEER. The CDR3: CASSQPTGEDREPLRGETQYF. The CDR3 coding sequence is TGCGCCAGCAGCCAACCAACCGGAGAGGACAGGGAGCCTCTACGGGGAGAGACCCAGTACTTC.

This clone was seen just once. This rearrangement joins TRBV20-1 to TRBJ2-7, with TRBD2 identical over 7 bases. CDR3 size: 13 residues. J was trimmed by 6 bases and V by 3 bases; bases with no gene match: 8. The V gene's germline CDR1 is DFQATT and CDR2 SNEGSKA (reference sequence). In nucleotides, the CDR3 is TGCAGTGCTAGTCCACGCGGGAGACGCGAGCAGTACTTC. Translation gives CSASPRGRREQYF.

This sequence joins TRBV11-2 and TRBJ2-3; tentative D call: TRBD2 (5 bases). This CDR3 has 14 residues. CDR1 SGHAT and CDR2 FQNNGV come from the germline V gene. V was trimmed by 2 bases and J by 2 bases, leaving 8 bases between them. The CDR3 spells CASSLRLTTDTQYF. CDR3 sequence (DNA): TGTGCCAGCAGCTTAAGACTAACCACAGATACGCAGTATTTT.

V is TRBV7-3 and J is TRBJ2-2; the D gene is possibly TRBD2 (6 bases). The ends were cut back, 0 bases at V and 1 base at J, with 12 bases in the middle. The germline CDR1 and CDR2 sequences are SGHTA and FQGTGA. The CDR3 spans 17 residues. The CDR3 DNA is TGTGCCAGCAGCTTAACCGTCCGGCGGGGGAACACCGGGGAGCTGTTTTTT. Encoded protein: CASSLTVRRGNTGELFF. The entire variable domain, with the rest obtained from reference TRBV7-3 and TRBJ2-2, is as follows: GAGVSQTPSNKVTEKGKYVELRCDPISGHTALYWYRQSLGQGPEFLIYFQGTGAADDSGLPNDRFFAVRPEGSVSTLKIQRTERGDSAVYLCASSLTVRRGNTGELFFGEGSRLTVL.